This T cell receptor beta chain was captured in a study of response to subunit inactivated influenza vaccine (dated by TCRdb to between 2018 and 2020). At the level of the whole study: To follow how T cells responded to a trivalent subunit inactivated influenza vaccine, the researchers relied on deep quantitative profiling of the T cell receptor repertoire. Study-wide conclusions, independent of this receptor: It was suggested by the authors that each seasonal influenza vaccination may recruit only a limited number of new T cells.

About this clonotype: The antigen this receptor binds is unknown. Base qualities were left out, and no much larger clone turns up one base away.

Libraries came from RT-PCR. Instrument on record: Illumina HiSeq 2500. In-frame beta chains were kept once TCRdb had trimmed the public reads at Q25 with fastp and called clones with MiXCR. Rows are combined by CDR3 protein, so each entry shows the most common genes and DNA. Across this sample there are a few hundred thousand distinct CDR3 sequences, with about 12% seen only once. Clones ranked in the top ten supply roughly 7.7% of the sample. CDR1 and CDR2 (LGHDT, YNNKEL) derive from the germline V gene (reference sequence). Cut back by 0 bases and 4 bases, the V and J ends lie 8 bases apart. The CDR3 goes from the cysteine to the phenylalanine over 14 residues. This entry keeps only the CDR3 DNA: 42 bases, framed from base 1.

Sequences were derived from non-naive T cells sorted from PBMCs, sampled 14 to 15 days before vaccination. The sample's cell subset or site label, in plain terms: memory T cell fraction. This chain is built from TRBV3-1 and TRBJ2-3; the D gene cannot be named for sure. The source is a man aged 50 to 59 who received an inactivated influenza vaccine. Donor details come from another sample of the same person, matched by shared clones. The CDR3 in this case is CASSQDIGSDTQYF. The nucleotides read TGTGCCAGCAGCCAAGACATCGGTTCAGATACGCAGTATTTT.